A selection of T cell receptor beta chains follows, all from one sample in a study of Ad26.COV2.S vaccination and SARS-CoV-2 variants. Method: immunoSEQ multiplex PCR; TCRdb's copy keeps in-frame clones and lacks some. The sample shows 400,000 to 450,000 clones, about 90% of them seen only once. Here the sequenced sample was peripheral blood, taken in a trial of Ad26.COV2.S vaccine versus placebo. Every receptor here comes from a person between 18 and 65 years old who received the Ad26.COV2.S COVID-19 vaccine or a placebo. CDR3s include the opening cysteine and the closing phenylalanine or tryptophan. The D gene is left open where the match is weak. Rows may omit the clone size; those that give it use once, few, many or a size class.

d_call cdr3_length clone_size j_call v_call cdr3_nt cdr3_aa
TRBD2 14 - TRBJ2-3 TRBV15 TGTGCCACCTCTAGCGGGGGCAACACAGATACGCAGTATTTT CATSSGGNTDTQYF
- 12 - TRBJ1-2 TRBV30 TGTGCCTGGAGTGGAGGACAGAGAGGCTACACCTTC CAWSGGQRGYTF
- 15 - TRBJ2-1 TRBV4-3 TGCGCCAGCAGCCGGGGGGGCGGTGAGCTCAATGAGCAGTTCTTC CASSRGGGELNEQFF
- 15 - TRBJ2-7 TRBV3-1/TRBV3-2 TGTGCCAGCAGCCAAGACCTATGCCCAAAATACGAGCAGTACTTC CASSQDLCPKYEQYF
TRBD1 14 few TRBJ1-5 TRBV7-2 TGTGCCAGCAGCGACGGACAGGGGGGTCAGCCCCAGCATTTT CASSDGQGGQPQHF
- 14 - TRBJ2-2 TRBV2 TGTGCCAGCATCCAACACCCGAACACCGGGGAGCTGTTTTTT CASIQHPNTGELFF
- 15 few TRBJ1-6 TRBV5-1 TGCGCCAGCAGCTTTGAGGGGCTAAGAAATTCACCCCTCCACTTT CASSFEGLRNSPLHF
TRBD1 15 - TRBJ2-4 TRBV4-3 TGCGCCAGCAGCCGACAGGGAAAGGCCAAAAACATTCAGTACTTC CASSRQGKAKNIQYF
TRBD1 19 - TRBJ2-7 TRBV14 TGTGCCAGCAGCCAAGATTGGGGACAGCAAAACCAATTACCCTACGAGCAGTACTTC CASSQDWGQQNQLPYEQYF
TRBD2 14 - TRBJ2-1 TRBV30 TGTGCCTGGAGACTTGGCGGGGGGTCATGGGAGCAGTTCTTC CAWRLGGGSWEQFF
TRBD2 18 - TRBJ2-3 TRBV4-3 TGCGCCAGCAGCCAAGAGTTCCTAGCGGGGGTCGGCACAGATACGCAGTATTTT CASSQEFLAGVGTDTQYF
- 13 - TRBJ2-2 TRBV5-4 TGTGCCACGCAACTCATGGGGGCCGGGGAGCTGTTTTTT CATQLMGAGELFF
- 16 - TRBJ1-1 TRBV28 TGTGCCAGCAGTTTATTCGGCCCGGGACAAAACACTGAAGCTTTCTTT CASSLFGPGQNTEAFF
TRBD1 13 once TRBJ1-2 TRBV5-4 TGTGCCAGCAGGCCAGGGGGGCACTATGGCTACACCTTC CASRPGGHYGYTF
- 15 - TRBJ1-1 TRBV19 TGTGCCAGTAGTATTAGTGGGGCCAAGAACACTGAAGCTTTCTTT CASSISGAKNTEAFF
- 13 - TRBJ2-5 TRBV12-3/TRBV12-4 TGTGCCAGCAGTTTAGGATGGGGAGGGACCCAGTACTTC CASSLGWGGTQYF
TRBD1 16 - TRBJ2-1 TRBV6-2/TRBV6-3 TGTGCCAGCAGTAACTACAGGACAGGAGGTTACAATGAGCAGTTCTTC CASSNYRTGGYNEQFF
TRBD1 16 - TRBJ2-7 TRBV11-2 TGTGCCAGCAGCCCCTCGGGACAGATGAGCTCCTACGAGCAGTACTTC CASSPSGQMSSYEQYF
TRBD1 18 - TRBJ2-6 TRBV9 TGTGCCAGCAGCATCGGGACAGGGGCCCCCTCTGGGGCCAACGTCCTGACTTTC CASSIGTGAPSGANVLTF
- 14 - TRBJ1-3 TRBV15 TGTGCCACCAGCAGCAGGGTCCCTGGAAACACCATATATTTT CATSSRVPGNTIYF
- 15 - TRBJ2-2 TRBV2 TGTGCCAGCAAATCATCCAGGGGGAACACCGGGGAGCTGTTTTTT CASKSSRGNTGELFF
- 10 - TRBJ2-5 TRBV20-1 TGCCTCGTTGGGTGGGAGACCCAGTACTTC CLVGWETQYF
- 12 - TRBJ1-2 TRBV14 TGTGCCAGCAGCCAGGCGAACTATGGCTACACCTTC CASSQANYGYTF